These T cell receptor beta chains were read from a single sample in a study of blood T cells in healthy people across ages. TCRdb re-called the 5' RACE reads through MiXCR, storing one row per CDR3 protein. The sample lists about a million distinct CDR3 sequences; roughly 48% were seen once. The sequenced sample was blood. The receptors originated from a young man in good health. CDR3s include the opening cysteine and the closing phenylalanine or tryptophan. The order of the fields is CDR3 protein, CDR3 DNA, D gene, J gene, V gene, clone size. The D gene is left open where the match is weak. Expanded clones are given a class, and other clones once, few, many or no size at all.

CASSPGQGYDGYTF	TGCGCCAGCAGCCCGGGACAGGGGTATGATGGCTACACCTTC	TRBD1	TRBJ1-2	TRBV5-1	NA
CASVRAGGDNEQFF	TGTGCCAGCGTCCGTGCGGGGGGCGACAATGAGCAGTTCTTC	TRBD2	TRBJ2-1	TRBV6-2/TRBV6-3	NA
CAISESLLVGTEAFF	TGTGCCATCAGTGAGTCGCTCTTAGTGGGCACTGAAGCTTTCTTT	NA	TRBJ1-1	TRBV10-3	NA
CASTKGLNTEAFF	TGTGCCAGCACTAAGGGCCTGAACACTGAAGCTTTCTTT	NA	TRBJ1-1	TRBV2	once
CASSLARVVVTVQETQYF	TGTGCCAGCAGCTTAGCGAGGGTTGTAGTGACGGTTCAAGAGACCCAGTACTTC	NA	TRBJ2-5	TRBV7-8	NA
CASSPETGARPGELFF	TGTGCCAGCAGCCCAGAGACAGGGGCGCGGCCCGGGGAGCTGTTTTTT	TRBD1	TRBJ2-2	TRBV13	few
CASSPGSGFGQYF	TGTGCCAGCAGCCCCGGGTCCGGGTTTGGCCAGTACTTC	NA	TRBJ2-4	TRBV7-9	NA
CASSDGGGSYTF	TGTGCCAGCAGTGACGGGGGAGGCAGCTACACCTTC	NA	TRBJ1-2	TRBV6-4	NA
CASSSNTIGQISYEQYF	TGTGCCAGCAGCAGCAATACTATTGGGCAGATATCCTACGAGCAGTACTTC	NA	TRBJ2-7	TRBV7-2	NA
CASSNPVGTWEQYF	TGTGCCAGCAGTAACCCAGTAGGGACGTGGGAGCAGTACTTC	NA	TRBJ2-5	TRBV6-5	few
CASSLSRGGERLPDKNIQYF	TGTGCCAGCAGTTTGAGTAGGGGAGGCGAGCGGCTACCCGACAAAAACATTCAGTACTTC	NA	TRBJ2-4	TRBV28	NA
CASSVTTGYGYTF	TGTGCCAGCAGCGTAACGACAGGGTATGGCTACACCTTC	TRBD1	TRBJ1-2	TRBV5-6	NA
CASILTGTRGETQYF	TGTGCCAGTATCTTAACCGGGACTAGAGGGGAAACGCAGTATTTT	TRBD2	TRBJ2-3	TRBV6-2/TRBV6-3	NA
CAIRTGLTSPEQFF	TGTGCCATTAGGACGGGCCTAACCTCACCTGAGCAGTTCTTC	NA	TRBJ2-1	TRBV6-7	NA
CSARDRTGPNYGYTF	TGCAGTGCTAGAGATCGGACAGGGCCTAACTATGGCTACACCTTC	TRBD1	TRBJ1-2	TRBV20-1	few
CASSLGRVLLENIQYF	TGTGCCAGCAGCTTAGGACGTGTCCTTTTGGAAAACATTCAGTACTTC	NA	TRBJ2-4	TRBV7-9	many
CASSQHSPYEQYF	TGCGCCAGCAGCCAACACTCCCCATACGAGCAGTACTTC	NA	TRBJ2-7	TRBV4-1	NA
CASSEYSGGTEAFF	TGTGCCAGCTCCGAATACTCGGGGGGCACTGAAGCTTTCTTT	NA	TRBJ1-1	TRBV18	NA
CASSQVAAGTEAFF	TGTGCCAGCAGCCAAGTCGCCGCAGGGACTGAAGCTTTCTTT	NA	TRBJ1-1	TRBV3-1	NA
CASTRGQGRDEQFF	TGTGCCAGCACCCGGGGACAGGGACGCGATGAGCAGTTCTTC	TRBD1	TRBJ2-1	TRBV5-5	NA
CASSVGARQEETQYF	TGTGCCAGCAGCGTAGGCGCGAGACAGGAAGAGACCCAGTACTTC	NA	TRBJ2-5	TRBV9	NA
CASSDPGGGYGYTF	TGTGCCAGCAGTGATCCCGGGGGCGGGTATGGCTACACCTTC	NA	TRBJ1-2	TRBV25-1	few
CASSKLALAGPTDTQYF	TGTGCCAGCAGCAAATTAGCCCTAGCGGGGCCCACAGATACGCAGTATTTT	TRBD2	TRBJ2-3	TRBV27	few
CASSLGASPQETQYF	TGTGCCAGCAGCTTAGGGGCTAGTCCCCAAGAGACCCAGTACTTC	NA	TRBJ2-5	TRBV7-2	NA
CASSDELDSPLHF	TGTGCCAGCAGCGATGAGTTAGATTCACCCCTCCACTTT	NA	TRBJ1-6	TRBV5-6	NA
CTSSIDGGSTDTQYF	TGTACCAGTAGTATAGATGGAGGCAGCACAGATACGCAGTATTTT	NA	TRBJ2-3	TRBV19	once
CATSDPIGAQQFF	TGTGCCACCAGTGATCCCATCGGGGCGCAGCAGTTCTTC	NA	TRBJ2-1	TRBV24-1	NA
CASSQVGQEQETQYF	TGCGCCAGCAGCCAAGTAGGACAGGAGCAAGAGACCCAGTACTTC	TRBD1	TRBJ2-5	TRBV4-1	NA
CASSGYPSSYEQYF	TGTGCCAGCAGTGGTTACCCCAGCTCCTACGAGCAGTACTTC	NA	TRBJ2-7	TRBV25-1	NA